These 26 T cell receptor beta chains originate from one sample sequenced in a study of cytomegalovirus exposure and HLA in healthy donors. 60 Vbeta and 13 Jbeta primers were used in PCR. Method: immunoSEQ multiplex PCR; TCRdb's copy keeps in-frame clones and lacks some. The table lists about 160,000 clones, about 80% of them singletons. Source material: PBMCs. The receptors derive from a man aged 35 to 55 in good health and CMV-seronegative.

The CDR3 is CASSFRPTGDDEQFF. In nucleotides, the CDR3 is TGCGCCAGCAGCTTCCGTCCGACAGGGGACGATGAGCAGTTCTTC. The chain carries TRBV5-1 and TRBJ2-1; 8 nucleotides agree with TRBD1. The junction had 9 bases not matched to a gene; V was cut back by 2 bases and J by 8 bases. The germline V gene encodes CDR1 SGHRS and CDR2 YFSETQ. CDR3 size: 15 residues. Using reference TRBV5-1 and TRBJ2-1 for the parts outside the CDR3, the full variable domain is KAGVTQTPRYLIKTRGQQVTLSCSPISGHRSVSWYQQTPGQGLQFLFEYFSETQRNKGNFPGRFSGRQFSNSRSEMNVSTLELGDSALYLCASSFRPTGDDEQFFGPGTRLTVL.

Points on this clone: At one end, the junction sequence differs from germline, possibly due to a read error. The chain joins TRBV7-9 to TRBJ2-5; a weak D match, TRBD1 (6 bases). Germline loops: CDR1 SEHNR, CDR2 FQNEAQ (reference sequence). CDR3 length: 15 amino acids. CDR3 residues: CVSSLEPGHQETQYF. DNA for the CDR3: TGTGTCAGCAGCTTAGAGCCGGGACATCAAGAGACCCAGTACTTC.

Here the CDR3 reads CASEADYGYTF. DNA for the CDR3: TGTGCCAGCGAGGCCGACTATGGCTACACCTTC. The chain links TRBV28 to TRBJ1-2, with D hard to call. Germline-derived CDR1 and CDR2 are MDHEN and SYDVKM. V was cut by 8 bases and J by 3 bases, with 7 bases left in between. This CDR3 is 11 amino acids long.

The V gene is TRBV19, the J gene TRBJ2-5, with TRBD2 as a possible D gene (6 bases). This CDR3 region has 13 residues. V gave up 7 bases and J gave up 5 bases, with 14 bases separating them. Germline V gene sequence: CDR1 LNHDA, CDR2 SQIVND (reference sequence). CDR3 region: CASMDYRRETQYF. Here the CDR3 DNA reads TGTGCCAGTATGGACTACCGGCGGGAGACCCAGTACTTC.

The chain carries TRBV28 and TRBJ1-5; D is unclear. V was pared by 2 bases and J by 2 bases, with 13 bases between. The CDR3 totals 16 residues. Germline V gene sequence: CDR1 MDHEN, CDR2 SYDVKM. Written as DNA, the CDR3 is TGTGCCAGCAGTTTAAGGCGGAGGAGTGGCAATCAGCCCCAGCATTTT. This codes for CASSLRRRSGNQPQHF.

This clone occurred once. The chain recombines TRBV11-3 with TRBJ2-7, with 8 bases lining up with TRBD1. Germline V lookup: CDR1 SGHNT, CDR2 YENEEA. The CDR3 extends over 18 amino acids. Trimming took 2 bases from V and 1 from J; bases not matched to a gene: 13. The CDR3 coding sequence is TGTGCCAGCAGCTTATCCGGACAGGGTTACTTTCCTTCCTACGAGCAGTACTTC. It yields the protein CASSLSGQGYFPSYEQYF.

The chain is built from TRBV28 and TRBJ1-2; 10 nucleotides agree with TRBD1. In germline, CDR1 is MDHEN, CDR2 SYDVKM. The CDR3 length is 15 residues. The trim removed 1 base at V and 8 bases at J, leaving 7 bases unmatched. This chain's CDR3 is CASSLYPDRGQGYTF. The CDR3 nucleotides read TGTGCCAGCAGTTTATACCCTGACAGGGGGCAGGGCTACACCTTC.

CDR3 amino acids: CASSLEAGSHEQYF. The CDR3 nucleotides read TGTGCCAGCAGCTTGGAGGCAGGGTCCCACGAGCAGTACTTC. The genes are TRBV5-6 and TRBJ2-7; TRBD1 might be the D (5 bases). There are 14 residues in the CDR3. V lost 0 bases and J 5 bases, leaving 12 bases between the germline ends. Germline assignment: CDR1 SGHDT and CDR2 YYEEEE.

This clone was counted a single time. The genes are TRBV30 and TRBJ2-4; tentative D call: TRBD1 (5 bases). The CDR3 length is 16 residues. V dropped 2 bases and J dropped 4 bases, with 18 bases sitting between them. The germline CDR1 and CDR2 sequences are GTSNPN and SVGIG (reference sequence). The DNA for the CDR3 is TGTGCCTGGAGTAGGGGCAGTTCAGGACCTAAAAACATTCAGTACTTC. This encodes CAWSRGSSGPKNIQYF.

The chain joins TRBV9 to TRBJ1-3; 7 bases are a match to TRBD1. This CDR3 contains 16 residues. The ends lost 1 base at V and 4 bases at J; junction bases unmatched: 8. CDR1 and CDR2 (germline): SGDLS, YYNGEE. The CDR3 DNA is TGTGCCAGCAGCGTATCCCCGTCGACAGGGGGAAACACCATATATTTT. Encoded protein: CASSVSPSTGGNTIYF.

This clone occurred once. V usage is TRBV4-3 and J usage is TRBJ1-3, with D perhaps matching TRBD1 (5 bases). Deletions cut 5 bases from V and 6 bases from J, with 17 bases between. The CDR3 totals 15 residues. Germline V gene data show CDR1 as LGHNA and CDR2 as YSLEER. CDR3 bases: TGCGCCAGCAGCGACCACGAGGGACTTGTAAACACCATATATTTT. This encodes CASSDHEGLVNTIYF.

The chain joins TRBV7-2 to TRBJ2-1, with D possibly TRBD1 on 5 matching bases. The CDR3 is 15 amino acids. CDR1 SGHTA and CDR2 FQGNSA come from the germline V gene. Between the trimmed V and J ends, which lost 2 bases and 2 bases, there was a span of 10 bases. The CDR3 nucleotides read TGTGCCAGCAGCTTAAATGGGGCAGCCTACAATGAGCAGTTCTTC. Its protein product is CASSLNGAAYNEQFF.

This CDR3 reads CASNRGLGNQPQHF. The CDR3 DNA follows: TGTGCCAGCAATCGGGGGTTGGGCAATCAGCCCCAGCATTTT. The chain employs TRBV7-2 and TRBJ1-5; the D gene is possibly TRBD1 (5 bases). Between the trimmed V and J ends, which lost 7 bases and 2 bases, there was a span of 12 bases. The CDR3 is 14 amino acids. Per the germline V gene, CDR1 is SGHTA and CDR2 is FQGNSA.

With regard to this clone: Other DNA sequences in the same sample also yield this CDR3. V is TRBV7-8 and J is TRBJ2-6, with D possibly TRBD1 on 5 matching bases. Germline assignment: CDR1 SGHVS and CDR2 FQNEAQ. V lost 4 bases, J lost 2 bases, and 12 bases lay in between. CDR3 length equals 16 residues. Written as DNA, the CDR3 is TGTGCCAGCAGCTACGACAGAGGCCCTGGGGCCAACGTCCTGACTTTC. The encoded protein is CASSYDRGPGANVLTF.

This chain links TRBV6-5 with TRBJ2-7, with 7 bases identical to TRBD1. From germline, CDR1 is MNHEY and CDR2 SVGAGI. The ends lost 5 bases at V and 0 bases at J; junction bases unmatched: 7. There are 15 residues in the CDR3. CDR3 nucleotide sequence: TGTGCCAGCAGTAAGGACCGGGACAGCTCCTACGAGCAGTACTTC. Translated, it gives CASSKDRDSSYEQYF.

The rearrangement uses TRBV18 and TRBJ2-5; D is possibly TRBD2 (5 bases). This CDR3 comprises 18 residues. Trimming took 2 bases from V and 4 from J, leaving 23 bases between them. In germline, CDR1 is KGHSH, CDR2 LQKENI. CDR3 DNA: TGTGCCAGCTCACCAGAAAAATTGGGCAGGACTTGGCGAGAGACCCAGTACTTC. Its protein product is CASSPEKLGRTWRETQYF.

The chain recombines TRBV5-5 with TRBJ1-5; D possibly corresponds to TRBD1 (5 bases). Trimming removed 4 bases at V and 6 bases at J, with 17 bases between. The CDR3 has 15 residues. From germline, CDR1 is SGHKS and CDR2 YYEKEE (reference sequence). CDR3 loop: CASSRTGGGGQPQHF. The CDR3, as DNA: TGTGCCAGCAGCCGTACAGGTGGGGGAGGTCAGCCCCAGCATTTT.

Here the CDR3 reads CASSKLGAGVQETQYF. DNA for the CDR3: TGTGCCAGCAGCAAATTGGGTGCGGGAGTCCAAGAGACCCAGTACTTC. The rearrangement links TRBV11-2 to TRBJ2-5; 7 bases agree with TRBD2. Germline V gene sequence: CDR1 SGHAT, CDR2 FQNNGV. J lost 1 base, V lost 5 bases, and 10 bases had no gene match. There are 16 residues in the CDR3.

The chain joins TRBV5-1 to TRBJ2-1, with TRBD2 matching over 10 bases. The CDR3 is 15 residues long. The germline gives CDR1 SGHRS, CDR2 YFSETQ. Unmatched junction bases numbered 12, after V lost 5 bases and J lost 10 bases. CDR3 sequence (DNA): TGCGCCAGCAGGAGAACTAGCGGGAAGTACGGGGAGCAGTTCTTC. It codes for CASRRTSGKYGEQFF.

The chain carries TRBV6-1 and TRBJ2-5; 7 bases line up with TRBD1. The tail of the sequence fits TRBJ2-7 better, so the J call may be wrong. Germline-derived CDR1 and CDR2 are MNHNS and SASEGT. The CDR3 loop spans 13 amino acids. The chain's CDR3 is CASRRQGAYEQYF. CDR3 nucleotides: TGTGCCAGCAGGAGACAGGGAGCCTACGAGCAGTACTTC.

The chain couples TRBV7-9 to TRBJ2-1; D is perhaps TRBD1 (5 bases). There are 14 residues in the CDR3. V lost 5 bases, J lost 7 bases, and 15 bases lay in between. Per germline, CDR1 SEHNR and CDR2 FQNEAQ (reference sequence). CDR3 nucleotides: TGTGCCAGCAGCACCCGTGACAGCCTAAATGAGCAGTTCTTC. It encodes CASSTRDSLNEQFF.

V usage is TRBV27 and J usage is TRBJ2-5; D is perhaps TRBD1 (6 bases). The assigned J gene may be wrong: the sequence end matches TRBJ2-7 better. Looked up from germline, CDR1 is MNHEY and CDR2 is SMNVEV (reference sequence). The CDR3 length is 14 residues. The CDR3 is CASSSQGGSYEQYF. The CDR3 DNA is TGTGCCAGCAGTTCCCAAGGGGGTTCCTACGAGCAGTACTTC.

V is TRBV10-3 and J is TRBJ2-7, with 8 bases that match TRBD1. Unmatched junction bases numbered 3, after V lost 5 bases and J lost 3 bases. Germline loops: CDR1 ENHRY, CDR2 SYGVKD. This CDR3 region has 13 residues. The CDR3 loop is CAISTGGGYEQYF. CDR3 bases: TGTGCCATCAGTACAGGGGGTGGCTACGAGCAGTACTTC.

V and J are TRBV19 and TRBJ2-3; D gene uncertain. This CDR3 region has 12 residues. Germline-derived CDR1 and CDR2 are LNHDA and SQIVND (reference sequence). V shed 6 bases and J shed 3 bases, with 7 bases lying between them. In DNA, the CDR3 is TGTGCCAGTAGCCCTACGACAGATACGCAGTATTTT. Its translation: CASSPTTDTQYF.

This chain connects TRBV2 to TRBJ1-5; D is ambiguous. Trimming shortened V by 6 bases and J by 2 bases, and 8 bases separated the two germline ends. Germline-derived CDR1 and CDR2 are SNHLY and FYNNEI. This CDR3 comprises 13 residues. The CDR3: CASRVRGNQPQHF. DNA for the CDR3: TGTGCCAGCAGGGTTCGGGGCAATCAGCCCCAGCATTTT.

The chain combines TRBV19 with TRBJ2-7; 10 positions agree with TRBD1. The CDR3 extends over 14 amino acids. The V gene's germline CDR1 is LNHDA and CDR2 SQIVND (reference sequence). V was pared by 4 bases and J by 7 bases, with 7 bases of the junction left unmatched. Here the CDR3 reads CASSKGPGQGEQYF. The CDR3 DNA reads TGTGCCAGTAGTAAAGGGCCGGGACAGGGGGAGCAGTACTTC.